The present entry profiles one TCR beta chain with its context. Its antigen is unidentified. The PCR ran on 60 Vbeta and 13 Jbeta primers. Profiling relied on immunoSEQ multiplex PCR, and the TCRdb table lists in-frame clones only, not all of them. The table has about 250,000 clones, about 77% seen once. The CDR3 length is 15 residues. CDR1 MNHEY and CDR2 SVGAGI come from the germline V gene. V dropped 6 bases and J dropped 0 bases, with 12 bases sitting between them. The sample is drawn from a study of cytomegalovirus exposure and HLA in healthy donors. Findings and limits, study-wide: According to an earlier analysis, most TCR beta V segments yielded productive rearrangements about 90% or about 30% of the time. Common viral pathogens (according to a later analysis) appeared linked to several of the most significant clusters. The authors reported that TCR beta sequences could predict HLA-A and HLA-B alleles. These predictions were accurate for most subjects in the first cohort.

The chain recombines TRBV6-5 with TRBJ1-3, with D possibly being TRBD1 (6 bases). Sequencing used PBMCs. This TCR derives from a boy younger than 18 in good health and CMV-seronegative. This chain's CDR3 is CASSLQGPSGNTIYF. CDR3 bases: TGTGCCAGCAGCTTACAGGGCCCCTCTGGAAACACCATATATTTT.